The rows below give T cell receptor beta chains drawn from one sample of a study of identifying expanded T cells in peripheral blood. Only in-frame clones appear in the TCRdb table, and some are missing; sequencing was by immunoSEQ multiplex PCR. The sample lists roughly 100,000 clones, roughly 90% occurring once. The specimen was blood. These receptor sequences come from a person aged 18-69 years in good health. CDR3s include the opening cysteine and the closing phenylalanine or tryptophan. The order of the fields is V gene, J gene, D gene, clone size, CDR3 DNA, CDR3 protein. The D gene is left open where the match is weak. Only part of the rows carry a size: once, few, many, or a class if the clone is expanded.

TRBV28,TRBJ1-1,NA,NA,TGTGCCAGCAGTCCCTCGGGCATCTGGAACACTGAAGCTTTCTTT,CASSPSGIWNTEAFF
TRBV9,TRBJ2-6,TRBD1,NA,TGTGCCAGCAGCGTAGGGTCCGGGACAGGGTTCACTGGGGCCAACGTCCTGACTTTC,CASSVGSGTGFTGANVLTF
TRBV2,TRBJ1-1,NA,NA,TGTGCCAGCAGTGAATTGGCGCTCCGGGATTTCGTAAAAACTGAAGCTTTCTTT,CASSELALRDFVKTEAFF
TRBV27,TRBJ1-2,NA,NA,TGTGCCAGCAGTCTAAACCTCAACTATGGCTACACCTTC,CASSLNLNYGYTF
TRBV6-6,TRBJ2-7,NA,NA,TGTGCCAGCAGCCGGGCTGGGGGCCCCACCTACGAGCAGTACTTC,CASSRAGGPTYEQYF
TRBV5-1,TRBJ1-1,NA,once,TGCGCCAGCAGCTCCCTCAACGCTGAAGCTTTCTTT,CASSSLNAEAFF
TRBV6-5,TRBJ1-6,NA,NA,TGTGCCAGCAGTCTCTGGGGGACGAATTCACCCCTCCACTTT,CASSLWGTNSPLHF
TRBV7-2,TRBJ1-5,NA,NA,TGTGCCAGCAGCTTGGGGGGGGATCAGCCCCAGCATTTT,CASSLGGDQPQHF
TRBV5-1,TRBJ1-2,NA,NA,TGCGCCAGCAGCTTGGGGGAGGTAATCCATGGCTACACCTTC,CASSLGEVIHGYTF
TRBV5-5,TRBJ2-3,NA,NA,TGTGCCAGCAGCTTGGAGATATTACCATATACGCAGTATTTT,CASSLEILPYTQYF
TRBV11-2,TRBJ1-4,NA,NA,TGTGCCAGCAGCCTGGACAGCTTGAAACTGTTTTTT,CASSLDSLKLFF
TRBV4-1,TRBJ2-7,NA,NA,TGCGCCAGCAGCCAAGATGGGGCTGGAGCCTACGAGCAGTACTTC,CASSQDGAGAYEQYF
TRBV5-6,TRBJ2-7,TRBD2,once,TGTGCCAGCAGCTTGTGGGCTAGCGGGGGGGCCCCCGAGCAGTACTTC,CASSLWASGGAPEQYF
TRBV2,TRBJ1-5,NA,NA,TGTGCCAGCAGTGAATATCAGCCCCAGCATTTT,CASSEYQPQHF
TRBV2,TRBJ1-2,NA,NA,TGTGCCAGCAGCGTCACTCAAGTTAACTATGGCTACACCTTC,CASSVTQVNYGYTF
TRBV6-1,TRBJ1-4,NA,NA,TGTGCCAGCAGTGATATTATAAACGCGGGTCCAAATGAAAAACTGTTTTTT,CASSDIINAGPNEKLFF
TRBV10-1,TRBJ2-5,NA,NA,TGCGCCAGCCAACACCCGAGTAGCAAAGAGACCCAGTACTTC,CASQHPSSKETQYF
TRBV30,TRBJ1-5,TRBD1,NA,TGTGCCTGGTCAAGGACAGGGAATCAGCCCCAGCATTTT,CAWSRTGNQPQHF
TRBV4-3,TRBJ2-7,TRBD1,once,TGCGCCAGCAGCCAAGAAGGGACAGGGCACTACGAGCAGTACTTC,CASSQEGTGHYEQYF
TRBV4-1,TRBJ2-5,NA,NA,TGCGCCAGCAGCCAAGATCGGGGTCAGGCTAAGACCCAGTACTTC,CASSQDRGQAKTQYF
TRBV27,TRBJ1-2,TRBD1,NA,TGTGCCAGCAGTACCAGACAGGGGGCAATTGGCTATGGCTACACCTTC,CASSTRQGAIGYGYTF
TRBV6-5,TRBJ2-3,NA,NA,TGTGCCAGCAGACCCACAGGGCACACAGATACGCAGTATTTT,CASRPTGHTDTQYF
TRBV2,TRBJ2-5,NA,NA,TGTGCCAGTCATGCCTCCGGGCCCCAGGTGGAGACCCAGTACTTC,CASHASGPQVETQYF
TRBV2,TRBJ2-5,NA,NA,TGTGCCAGCAGTGAAGCGCATCCAAAGGAAAAGGCCCAGTACTTC,CASSEAHPKEKAQYF
TRBV4-1,TRBJ1-2,TRBD1,NA,TGCGCCAGCAGCCAAGGGACAGGGGATGGCTACACCTTC,CASSQGTGDGYTF